This record concerns one TCR beta chain sequence. Relative to the germline gene, one junction end is altered; a read error may explain this. The data were obtained in a study of blood T cell repertoires in COVID-19. On the study more broadly: Specimens from acute and convalescent COVID-19 originated in the United States, Italy and Spain.

CDR3 length equals 11 residues. In germline, CDR1 is MDHEN, CDR2 SYDVKM. Source study methods: Estimation of nucleated cell counts was performed using reference gene primer amplification. Profiling relied on immunoSEQ multiplex PCR, and the TCRdb table lists in-frame clones only, not all of them. V, J and clone size derive from that table, while D and trimming were established from the DNA sequence. The profile shows around 260,000 clones, 80% to 85% of them singletons. This receptor was taken from a person between 65 and 80 years old with COVID-19, enrolled during active disease. V usage is TRBV28 and J usage is TRBJ2-3, with 9 bases lining up with TRBD2. The specimen sequenced was peripheral blood. The CDR3 region has the DNA TGTGCCAGCAGTTTGGGACTAGCTTCGCATTTT. Encoded protein: CASSLGLASHF.